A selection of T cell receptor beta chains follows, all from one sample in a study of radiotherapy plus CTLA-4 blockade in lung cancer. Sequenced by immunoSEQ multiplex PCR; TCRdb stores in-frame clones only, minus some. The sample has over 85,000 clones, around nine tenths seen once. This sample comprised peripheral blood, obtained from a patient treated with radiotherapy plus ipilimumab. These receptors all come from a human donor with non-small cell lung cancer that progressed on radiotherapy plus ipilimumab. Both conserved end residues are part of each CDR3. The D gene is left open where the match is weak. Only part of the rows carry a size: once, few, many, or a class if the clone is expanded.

CDR3aa: CARSQDRANTGELFF; CDR3nt: TGTGCCAGAAGCCAGGACAGGGCGAACACCGGGGAGCTGTTTTTT; v_gene: TRBV5-3; abundance: -; d_gene: TRBD1; j_gene: TRBJ2-2
CDR3aa: CASSLANTGELFF; CDR3nt: TGCGCCAGCAGTCTAGCGAACACCGGGGAGCTGTTTTTT; v_gene: TRBV5-1; abundance: -; d_gene: -; j_gene: TRBJ2-2
CDR3aa: CSVVLGVANEQYF; CDR3nt: TGCAGCGTTGTTCTGGGGGTGGCGAACGAGCAGTACTTC; v_gene: TRBV29-1; abundance: once; d_gene: -; j_gene: TRBJ2-7
CDR3aa: CASRRASGVYEQYF; CDR3nt: TGTGCCAGTAGAAGGGCTAGCGGGGTCTACGAGCAGTACTTC; v_gene: TRBV19; abundance: -; d_gene: TRBD2; j_gene: TRBJ2-7
CDR3aa: CASSFRARNLALGPDTQYF; CDR3nt: TGTGCCAGCAGTTTTCGCGCGCGGAACCTAGCCCTGGGACCCGATACGCAGTATTTT; v_gene: TRBV27; abundance: -; d_gene: -; j_gene: TRBJ2-3
CDR3aa: CASSSGRRDYGYTF; CDR3nt: TGTGCCAGCTCATCAGGACGGCGAGATTATGGCTACACCTTC; v_gene: TRBV18; abundance: -; d_gene: -; j_gene: TRBJ1-2
CDR3aa: CSVGWGEQFF; CDR3nt: TGCAGCGTTGGTTGGGGGGAGCAGTTCTTC; v_gene: TRBV29-1; abundance: few; d_gene: -; j_gene: TRBJ2-1
CDR3aa: CASRSDSTLYEQYF; CDR3nt: TGTGCCTCAAGATCGGACAGTACTCTCTACGAGCAGTACTTC; v_gene: TRBV10-3; abundance: -; d_gene: -; j_gene: TRBJ2-7
CDR3aa: CASSLSDSSNSPLHF; CDR3nt: TGTGCCAGCAGCTTATCTGACAGCTCTAATTCACCCCTCCACTTT; v_gene: TRBV7-6; abundance: -; d_gene: -; j_gene: TRBJ1-6
CDR3aa: CASGPGTSGPYNEQFF; CDR3nt: TGCGCCAGCGGTCCCGGGACTAGCGGCCCCTACAATGAGCAGTTCTTC; v_gene: TRBV5-1; abundance: -; d_gene: TRBD2; j_gene: TRBJ2-1
CDR3aa: CASSLLLAGGPSGELFF; CDR3nt: TGTGCCAGCAGTTTGCTACTAGCGGGAGGGCCCTCCGGGGAGCTGTTTTTT; v_gene: TRBV27; abundance: -; d_gene: TRBD2; j_gene: TRBJ2-2
CDR3aa: CASSILIQETQYF; CDR3nt: TGTGCCAGTAGTATCCTGATACAAGAGACCCAGTACTTC; v_gene: TRBV19; abundance: -; d_gene: -; j_gene: TRBJ2-5
CDR3aa: CSVLVYSNQPQHF; CDR3nt: TGCAGCGTTCTGGTATATAGCAATCAGCCCCAGCATTTT; v_gene: TRBV29-1; abundance: -; d_gene: -; j_gene: TRBJ1-5
CDR3aa: CASSQLPVAGTDTQYF; CDR3nt: TGTGCCAGCAGCCAGCTCCCGGTAGCGGGTACAGATACGCAGTATTTT; v_gene: TRBV9; abundance: -; d_gene: TRBD2; j_gene: TRBJ2-3
CDR3aa: CASSSQLGRGKDTQYF; CDR3nt: TGTGCCAGCAGCTCCCAGTTAGGAAGGGGGAAAGATACGCAGTATTTT; v_gene: TRBV7-9; abundance: -; d_gene: -; j_gene: TRBJ2-3
CDR3aa: CATSREGRSYEQYF; CDR3nt: TGTGCCACCAGCAGAGAAGGTCGAAGCTACGAGCAGTACTTC; v_gene: TRBV15; abundance: -; d_gene: -; j_gene: TRBJ2-7
CDR3aa: CASSLEGGLDTQYF; CDR3nt: TGCGCCAGCAGCTTGGAGGGAGGGTTGGATACGCAGTATTTT; v_gene: TRBV5-1; abundance: -; d_gene: TRBD2; j_gene: TRBJ2-3
CDR3aa: CASSPDRVGQPQHF; CDR3nt: TGTGCCAGCAGCCCCGACAGGGTAGGCCAGCCCCAGCATTTT; v_gene: TRBV6-5; abundance: -; d_gene: TRBD1; j_gene: TRBJ1-5
CDR3aa: CASKTSESSYNEQFF; CDR3nt: TGTGCCAGCAAGACTAGCGAGAGCTCCTACAATGAGCAGTTCTTC; v_gene: TRBV19; abundance: -; d_gene: TRBD2; j_gene: TRBJ2-1
CDR3aa: CASSGSGIWTDTQYF; CDR3nt: TGTGCCAGCAGCGGGAGCGGGATATGGACAGATACGCAGTATTTT; v_gene: TRBV5-5; abundance: -; d_gene: TRBD2; j_gene: TRBJ2-3